These 26 T cell receptor beta chains were all obtained from the same sample, sequenced in a study of vaccination effects on CD4 cells after COVID-19 (dated by TCRdb to between 2021 and 2024). In the ViraFEST assay, PBMC were stimulated with viral peptide pools, and TCR sequencing was then used to find antigen-specific CD4+ T cell clonotypes based on their expansion. After about 10 days of culture, CD4+ T cells were isolated with the EasySep CD4+ T cell isolation kit. PCR-confirmed SARS-CoV-2 infection had occurred in convalescent patients between March and December 2020, before the Alpha, Beta and Delta variants emerged in the United States. Participants received two doses of either the BNT162b2 or the mRNA-1273 mRNA SARS-CoV-2 vaccine. Libraries were prepared through the immunoSEQ multiplex PCR assay. The source is immuneACCESS, and TCRdb retained only in-frame sequences with V and J called. Part of the clones is not carried over; for the studies checked, unresolved V genes explain less than half of this, and the remainder is unexplained. The sample data list 14,000 or so clones, and roughly four fifths of these were observed just once. The ten largest make up around 30% of the sample.

These receptors have no identified antigens. The sequenced sample was CD4+ T cells from PBMCs cultured with HCoV-NL63 spike peptides, obtained after COVID-19 vaccination. The cell subset or site label corresponds to: HCoV-NL63 spike overlapping peptide pool stimulation. These TCRs come from a human donor who had a prior SARS-CoV-2 infection.

The chain uses TRBV27 and TRBJ1-2, with 9 bases that match TRBD1. In germline, CDR1 is MNHEY, CDR2 SMNVEV (reference sequence). After removal of 5 bases from V and 4 bases from J, the junction contained 8 bases not matched to a gene. The CDR3 has 15 amino acids. CDR3 residues: CASSTNRGLIYGYTF. The DNA for the CDR3 is TGTGCCAGCAGTACGAACAGGGGGCTTATCTATGGCTACACCTTC.

This clone was detected once. The chain recombines TRBV18 with TRBJ1-1, with a possible D match to TRBD1 (5 bases). Germline CDR1 and CDR2: KGHSH and LQKENI. The ends were cut back, 5 bases at V and 0 bases at J, with 13 bases in the middle. The CDR3 length is 15 residues. The CDR3 here is CASSEAGYMNTEAFF. CDR3 coding DNA: TGTGCCAGCTCAGAAGCAGGGTACATGAACACTGAAGCTTTCTTT.

The rearrangement uses TRBV7-3 and TRBJ2-5; 8 nucleotides line up with TRBD2. Germline V gene sequence: CDR1 SGHTA, CDR2 FQGTGA. V was clipped by 4 bases and J by 7 bases; unmatched bases: 8. The CDR3 contains 14 residues. This chain's CDR3 is CASSSTGGQATQYF. CDR3 DNA: TGTGCCAGCAGCTCTACGGGGGGGCAGGCGACCCAGTACTTC.

The chain joins TRBV5-1 to TRBJ1-1; D is undetermined. This CDR3 region has 14 residues. The V end was cut by 0 bases, the J end by 4 bases, with 10 bases between. The germline V gene encodes CDR1 SGHRS and CDR2 YFSETQ. Written as DNA, the CDR3 is TGCGCCAGCAGCTTGGACCTCCTTACCACTGAAGCTTTCTTT. As protein: CASSLDLLTTEAFF.

This clone was seen just once. The rearrangement links TRBV28 to TRBJ1-4; maybe TRBD1 (5 bases). CDR3 size: 15 residues. Germline V gene data show CDR1 as MDHEN and CDR2 as SYDVKM. V shed 4 bases and J shed 0 bases, with 9 bases lying between them. CDR3 protein: CASSYGASTNEKLFF. The CDR3 DNA is TGTGCCAGCAGTTATGGGGCCTCAACTAATGAAAAACTGTTTTTT. The full variable domain, rest sourced from reference TRBV28 and TRBJ1-4, is DVKVTQSSRYLVKRTGEKVFLECVQDMDHENMFWYRQDPGLGLRLIYFSYDVKMKEKGDIPEGYSVSREKKERFSLILESASTNQTSMYLCASSYGASTNEKLFFGSGTQLSVL.

The V call is TRBV7-3, the J call TRBJ1-1; 11 nucleotides match TRBD1. The J segment lost 4 bases and the V segment lost 4 bases, leaving 11 bases of the junction unmatched. The CDR3 is made up of 17 amino acids. CDR1 is SGHTA, CDR2 FQGTGA, per germline. This CDR3 is CASSSLGQGEGGTEAFF. The DNA of the CDR3 is TGTGCCAGCAGCTCGTTGGGACAGGGGGAAGGAGGCACTGAAGCTTTCTTT.

A single count supports this clone. The rearrangement joins TRBV7-6 to TRBJ2-1, with TRBD2 matching 7 bases. J lost 0 bases, V lost 1 base, and 3 bases had no gene match. Germline CDR1 reads SGHVS; CDR2 reads FNYEAQ. The CDR3 totals 16 residues. The CDR3 sequence is CASSLEGGSSYNEQFF. As DNA, the CDR3 is TGTGCCAGCAGCTTAGAGGGCGGGAGCTCCTACAATGAGCAGTTCTTC.

The table lists this clone with a few counts. V and J are TRBV24-1 and TRBJ2-1, with 8 positions matching TRBD2. The CDR3 is made up of 16 amino acids. CDR1 and CDR2 from the germline V gene are KGHDR and SFDVKD. V shed 3 bases, J shed 0 bases, and the junction held 3 bases outside the gene matches. CDR3 sequence: CATSDQSGSSYNEQFF. CDR3 nucleotide sequence: TGTGCCACCAGTGATCAAAGCGGGAGCTCCTACAATGAGCAGTTCTTC.

The chain uses TRBV6-5 and TRBJ1-4; D is ambiguous. The germline gives CDR1 MNHEY, CDR2 SVGAGI. The CDR3 is made up of 14 amino acids. With 8 bases removed from V and 4 bases from J, the gap between germline ends came to 14 bases. In nucleotides, the CDR3 is TGTGCCAGCGGAGGACGGAGGTTTAATGAAAAACTGTTTTTT. As protein: CASGGRRFNEKLFF.

The chain couples TRBV29-1 to TRBJ2-3, with D unresolved. The CDR3 totals 11 residues. Trimming took 2 bases from V and 3 from J, leaving 3 bases between them. Germline loops: CDR1 SQVTM, CDR2 ANQGSEA. The CDR3 sequence: CSVEPTDTQYF. The DNA of the CDR3 is TGCAGCGTTGAACCAACAGATACGCAGTATTTT.

The rearrangement links TRBV4-2 to TRBJ1-3; 9 bases map to TRBD1. This CDR3 contains 15 residues. Per the germline V gene, CDR1 is LGHNA and CDR2 is YNFKEQ. V shed 3 bases, J shed 5 bases, and the junction held 5 bases outside the gene matches. The CDR3 nucleotides read TGTGCCAGCAGCCATCACAGGGGGCAAAGAAACACCATATATTTT. Translated: CASSHHRGQRNTIYF.

The rearrangement joins TRBV7-2 to TRBJ1-1; D perhaps matches TRBD1 (5 bases). CDR1 is SGHTA, CDR2 FQGNSA, per germline. Between the trimmed V and J ends, which lost 3 bases and 4 bases, there was a span of 9 bases. This CDR3 comprises 13 residues. The CDR3 reads CASSFWTRTEAFF. The DNA of the CDR3 is TGTGCCAGCAGCTTCTGGACACGCACTGAAGCTTTCTTT.

This chain connects TRBV25-1 to TRBJ2-5, with a weak D call TRBD1 (6 bases). The ends were cut back, 4 bases at V and 6 bases at J, with 9 bases in the middle. This CDR3 spans 12 amino acids. CDR1 and CDR2 from the germline V gene are MGHDK and SYGVNS. CDR3 protein: CASSAQGQTQYF. As DNA, the CDR3 is TGTGCCAGCAGTGCCCAGGGGCAGACCCAGTACTTC.

This chain joins TRBV5-8 and TRBJ2-5; D might be TRBD2 (5 bases). V gave up 5 bases and J gave up 2 bases, with 16 bases separating them. Germline lookup yields CDR1 SGHTS and CDR2 YDEGEE. CDR3 length equals 15 residues. As DNA, the CDR3 is TGTGCCAGCAGACCAAACGGGATTCAACAAGAGACCCAGTACTTC. Residues: CASRPNGIQQETQYF.

V and J are TRBV15 and TRBJ2-7; 12 nucleotides line up with TRBD1. From germline, CDR1 is LNHNV and CDR2 YYDKDF (reference sequence). Trimming took 1 base from V and 5 from J; bases not matched to a gene: 6. The CDR3 runs 16 residues. The CDR3 coding sequence is TGTGCCACCAGCAGAGTGCCGGGACAGGGGGCCCACGAGCAGTACTTC. It translates to CATSRVPGQGAHEQYF.

The chain links TRBV15 to TRBJ2-1; D perhaps matches TRBD2 (5 bases). V lost 2 bases, J lost 0 bases, and 17 bases lay in between. This CDR3 contains 18 residues. In germline, CDR1 is LNHNV, CDR2 YYDKDF (reference sequence). CDR3 bases: TGTGCCACCAGCAGAAATCCCCCGGGTAGCGTCTCCTACAATGAGCAGTTCTTC. Encoded protein: CATSRNPPGSVSYNEQFF.

This rearrangement joins TRBV20-1 to TRBJ1-1; 9 bases align to TRBD1. The V segment lost 3 bases and the J segment 1 base; nucleotides outside the gene matches: 6. This CDR3 spans 15 amino acids. Germline assignment: CDR1 DFQATT and CDR2 SNEGSKA (reference sequence). The CDR3 bases are TGCAGTGCTAGTCGACCGGGACAGGGGAACACTGAAGCTTTCTTT. Translated, it gives CSASRPGQGNTEAFF.

The V and J genes are TRBV6-2 or TRBV6-3 and TRBJ2-1; 11 bases agree with TRBD2. In germline, CDR1 is MNHEY, CDR2 SVGEGT. V gave up 3 bases and J gave up 8 bases; unmatched junction bases: 6. CDR3 size: 15 residues. The CDR3 reads CASSYVLAGVDEQFF. DNA of the CDR3: TGTGCCAGCAGTTATGTACTAGCGGGAGTCGATGAGCAGTTCTTC.

This rearrangement joins TRBV19 to TRBJ2-1; 7 positions agree with TRBD1. The germline gives CDR1 LNHDA, CDR2 SQIVND (reference sequence). V shed 7 bases, J shed 2 bases, and the junction held 5 bases outside the gene matches. CDR3 length: 14 amino acids. This chain's CDR3 is CASNTGTAYNEQFF. The CDR3 DNA follows: TGTGCCAGTAATACGGGGACAGCCTACAATGAGCAGTTCTTC.

On this clone itself: At the DNA level, this CDR3 is encoded by other sequences in the same sample as well. The chain combines TRBV4-2 with TRBJ2-5, with a tentative D call TRBD2 (5 bases). The CDR3 contains 14 residues. Germline V gives CDR1 LGHNA, CDR2 YNFKEQ. With 1 base removed from V and 3 bases from J, the gap between germline ends came to 9 bases. The CDR3 bases are TGTGCCAGCAGCCAAGGGACTGCGAAAGAGACCCAGTACTTC. Translated, it gives CASSQGTAKETQYF.

CDR3 loop: CASSHRAGLAKNIQYF. The CDR3 coding sequence is TGCGCCAGCAGCCACCGGGCGGGGCTAGCCAAAAACATTCAGTACTTC. The rearrangement links TRBV4-1 to TRBJ2-4, with TRBD2 as a possible D gene (6 bases). This CDR3 spans 16 amino acids. The germline CDR1 and CDR2 sequences are MGHRA and YSYEKL. V shed 3 bases and J shed 0 bases, with 12 bases lying between them.

V usage is TRBV7-2 and J usage is TRBJ2-7; tentative D call: TRBD1 (9 bases). V shed 5 bases and J shed 5 bases, with 31 bases lying between them. Looked up from germline, CDR1 is SGHTA and CDR2 is FQGNSA. The CDR3 is 19 amino acids. CDR3 loop: CASSPATGGWGAGGDEQYF. The CDR3 DNA sequence: TGTGCCAGCAGCCCCGCCACAGGGGGCTGGGGTGCGGGAGGAGACGAGCAGTACTTC.

The CDR3 DNA follows: TGTGCCAGCAGCCCACCGCCCCCGCGTCCCTACGAGCAGTACTTC. It is translated as CASSPPPPRPYEQYF. The V call is TRBV9, the J call TRBJ2-7; D is uncertain. V lost 4 bases and J 2 bases, leaving 16 bases between the germline ends. The CDR3 contains 15 residues. Per germline, CDR1 SGDLS and CDR2 YYNGEE. The variable domain in full, completed from reference TRBV9 and TRBJ2-7, reads DSGVTQTPKHLITATGQRVTLRCSPRSGDLSVYWYQQSLDQGLQFLIQYYNGEERAKGNILERFSAQQFPDLHSELNLSSLELGDSALYFCASSPPPPRPYEQYFGPGTRLTVT.

The rearrangement joins TRBV19 to TRBJ1-2; D not resolved. This CDR3 comprises 12 residues. V was clipped by 3 bases and J by 5 bases, with 7 bases between them. CDR1 is LNHDA, CDR2 SQIVND, per germline (reference sequence). CDR3 DNA sequence: TGTGCCAGTAGTATGTTGGGGTATGGCTACACCTTC. Translated: CASSMLGYGYTF.

The CDR3 here is CASSWDTNTEAFF. The CDR3 DNA is TGCGCCAGCAGCTGGGACACGAACACTGAAGCTTTCTTT. This chain uses TRBV5-1 with TRBJ1-1, with TRBD1 as a possible D gene (6 bases). The CDR3 runs to 13 residues. Per germline, CDR1 SGHRS and CDR2 YFSETQ. V was cut by 3 bases and J by 1 base, with 7 bases left in between.

The J gene is TRBJ1-4, the V gene TRBV7-2, with D tentatively TRBD1 (6 bases). Germline CDR1 and CDR2: SGHTA and FQGNSA. The CDR3 length is 14 residues. Trimming pared 6 bases from V and 6 bases from J, leaving 14 bases between. The CDR3 sequence is CASSEGGGDEKLFF. As DNA, the CDR3 is TGTGCCAGCAGTGAGGGGGGAGGAGATGAAAAACTGTTTTTT.